This entry lists 27 T cell receptor beta chains sequenced from one sample in a study of cytomegalovirus exposure and HLA in healthy donors. This PCR relied on a set of 60 Vbeta primers and 13 Jbeta primers. Profiled with immunoSEQ multiplex PCR; TCRdb holds only in-frame clones, not every one. Counted here are fewer than 250,000 clones, just under 75% occurring once; the ten biggest clones make up approximately 4.8%. Sequenced input: PBMCs. These TCRs come from a man aged 25-40 years in good health and CMV-seropositive.

This clone has only one observation. The chain has TRBV4-2 and TRBJ1-4, with 8 bases lining up with TRBD1. Germline CDR1 and CDR2: LGHNA and YNFKEQ. This CDR3 has 15 residues. V was clipped by 1 base and J by 8 bases; unmatched bases: 6. The CDR3 reads CASSQGQGATEKLFF. CDR3 sequence (DNA): TGTGCCAGCAGCCAAGGGCAGGGGGCAACCGAAAAACTGTTTTTT.

The rearrangement uses TRBV7-6 and TRBJ2-5; tentatively, D is TRBD2 (6 bases). Per the germline V gene, CDR1 is SGHVS and CDR2 is FNYEAQ. There are 15 residues in the CDR3. V was shortened by 5 bases and J by 5 bases, with 18 bases between the two germline ends. Here the CDR3 reads CASSAGFGPVETQYF. The CDR3 DNA reads as TGTGCCAGCAGCGCGGGATTCGGTCCGGTGGAGACCCAGTACTTC.

The rearrangement links TRBV6-5 to TRBJ2-2; no clear D. The V gene's germline CDR1 is MNHEY and CDR2 SVGAGI. The CDR3 is 13 residues long. V was clipped by 0 bases and J by 4 bases, with 3 bases between them. CDR3 in amino acids: CASSYSATGELFF. For the CDR3, the DNA is TGTGCCAGCAGTTACTCGGCCACCGGGGAGCTGTTTTTT.

This chain uses TRBV4-1 with TRBJ1-3; maybe TRBD1 (6 bases). The CDR3 sequence is 13 residues long. V shed 1 base and J shed 9 bases, with 10 bases lying between them. Germline V gene lookup returns CDR1 MGHRA and CDR2 YSYEKL. The CDR3 spells CASSQGQAATIYF. CDR3 nucleotides: TGCGCCAGCAGCCAAGGACAGGCCGCCACCATATATTTT.

V is TRBV29-1 and J is TRBJ1-2; TRBD1 is a possible D gene (5 bases). Germline lookup yields CDR1 SQVTM and CDR2 ANQGSEA. There are 12 residues in the CDR3. Deletions cut 6 bases from V and 7 bases from J, with 15 bases between. CDR3 nucleotides: TGCAGCGTCCGGGGGAGGGGAGGTGGCTACACCTTC. It specifies CSVRGRGGGYTF.

This clone occurred a few times. J is TRBJ1-1 and V is TRBV27, with D unclear. The CDR3 spans 13 residues. CDR1 and CDR2 (germline): MNHEY, SMNVEV (reference sequence). The CDR3 here is CSSRRTGNTEAFF. CDR3 sequence (DNA): TGTTCCTCCCGCCGGACGGGAAACACTGAAGCTTTCTTT.

V is TRBV10-3 and J is TRBJ2-3, with 8 positions matching TRBD2. Germline CDR1 is ENHRY and CDR2 is SYGVKD. The trim removed 3 bases at V and 2 bases at J, leaving 10 bases unmatched. This CDR3 region has 17 residues. This chain's CDR3 is CAISDETSAINTDTQYF. For the CDR3, the DNA is TGTGCCATCAGTGATGAGACTAGCGCGATCAACACAGATACGCAGTATTTT.

The chain employs TRBV30 and TRBJ1-2, with 7 bases lining up with TRBD1. With 5 bases clipped from V and 8 bases from J, the junction kept 11 bases outside the gene matches. The CDR3 is 13 amino acids. Germline V lookup: CDR1 GTSNPN, CDR2 SVGIG (reference sequence). The chain's CDR3 is CAWGRDSGSGYTF. The CDR3, as DNA: TGTGCCTGGGGCCGGGACAGTGGTTCGGGCTACACCTTC.

The CDR3 here is CASSPRIEGGEIAKNIQYF. CDR3 DNA sequence: TGCGCCAGCAGCCCCCGTATAGAGGGAGGGGAGATAGCCAAAAACATTCAGTACTTC. The rearrangement uses TRBV5-1 and TRBJ2-4; 7 bases line up with TRBD2. Germline-derived CDR1 and CDR2 are SGHRS and YFSETQ. The V gene end was trimmed by 4 bases and the J gene end by 0 bases; junction bases not matched to a gene: 16. The CDR3 is 19 amino acids.

The chain has TRBV9 and TRBJ2-1, with 10 bases that match TRBD2. This CDR3 has 16 amino acids. After removal of 3 bases from V and 3 bases from J, the junction contained 6 bases not matched to a gene. CDR1 is SGDLS and CDR2 is YYNGEE in the germline V gene. CDR3: CASSGLAGVDYNEQFF. CDR3 bases: TGTGCCAGCAGCGGGCTAGCGGGGGTGGACTACAATGAGCAGTTCTTC.

The chain is built from TRBV7-9 and TRBJ2-7, with 10 positions matching TRBD1. Germline trimming cut 0 bases from V and 6 bases from J; bases unmatched to any gene: 5. The CDR3 contains 15 residues. Germline-derived CDR1 and CDR2 are SEHNR and FQNEAQ (reference sequence). CDR3 region: CASSLARQGASEQYF. CDR3 bases: TGTGCCAGCAGCTTAGCGAGACAGGGGGCAAGCGAGCAGTACTTC.

In DNA, the CDR3 is TGTGCCAGCAGCTTGGACGGGGGCCTCTCGGACAGGGATACTGGAAACACCATATATTTT. As protein: CASSLDGGLSDRDTGNTIYF. V and J are TRBV5-4 and TRBJ1-3, with 8 bases matching TRBD1. This CDR3 is built from 20 residues. With V trimmed by 0 bases and J by 2 bases, 16 bases remained unmatched. CDR1 SGHNT and CDR2 YYREEE come from the germline V gene (reference sequence).

The gene calls are TRBV7-9 and TRBJ1-5; D perhaps matches TRBD1 (5 bases). Germline assignment: CDR1 SEHNR and CDR2 FQNEAQ (reference sequence). The V gene lost 0 bases and the J gene lost 3 bases, with 12 bases spanning the gap. This CDR3 has 16 residues. The CDR3 loop reads CASSLASQGLNQPQHF. CDR3 in DNA: TGTGCCAGCAGCTTAGCGTCCCAGGGCCTCAATCAGCCCCAGCATTTT.

The genes are TRBV28 and TRBJ2-2; TRBD2 is a possible D gene (6 bases). In germline, CDR1 is MDHEN, CDR2 SYDVKM. Trimming shortened V by 7 bases and J by 6 bases, and 12 bases separated the two germline ends. The CDR3 contains 13 residues. CDR3 nucleotide sequence: TGTGCCAGCACCCCTCCGGGGGCCGGGGAGCTGTTTTTT. As protein: CASTPPGAGELFF.

V is TRBV9 and J is TRBJ2-7; 7 nucleotides line up with TRBD1. Germline V lookup: CDR1 SGDLS, CDR2 YYNGEE. V lost 0 bases, J lost 0 bases, and 9 bases stayed unmatched. The CDR3 has 17 residues. CDR3 DNA: TGTGCCAGCAGCGTAGAGGCAGGGGGTCTTAGCTCCTACGAGCAGTACTTC. It encodes CASSVEAGGLSSYEQYF.

The rearrangement links TRBV18 to TRBJ1-2; TRBD1 matches 8 bases. The CDR3 loop spans 14 amino acids. The germline CDR1 and CDR2 sequences are KGHSH and LQKENI. Unmatched junction bases numbered 5, after V lost 3 bases and J lost 5 bases. The CDR3 loop is CASSPRDRPYGYTF. The CDR3 coding sequence is TGTGCCAGCTCACCTAGGGACAGGCCTTATGGCTACACCTTC. The full variable domain, with the rest looked up from reference TRBV18 and TRBJ1-2, is NAGVMQNPRHLVRRRGQEARLRCSPMKGHSHVYWYRQLPEEGLKFMVYLQKENIIDESGMPKERFSAEFPKEGPSILRIQQVVRGDSAAYFCASSPRDRPYGYTFGSGTRLTVV.

This rearrangement joins TRBV11-1 to TRBJ1-3; a weak D match, TRBD1 (6 bases). Germline V lookup: CDR1 SGHAT, CDR2 FQDESV (reference sequence). Deletions cut 5 bases from V and 0 bases from J, with 14 bases between. The length of the CDR3 is 16 residues. The CDR3: CASSLTGTSSGNTIYF. In DNA, the CDR3 is TGTGCCAGCAGCCTAACCGGGACAAGCTCTGGAAACACCATATATTTT. The whole variable domain, filled in from reference TRBV11-1 and TRBJ1-3, reads EAEVAQSPRYKITEKSQAVAFWCDPISGHATLYWYRQILGQGPELLVQFQDESVVDDSQLPKDRFSAERLKGVDSTLKIQPAELGDSAMYLCASSLTGTSSGNTIYFGEGSWLTVV.

The CDR3 sequence: CASNTWRSSSYNEQFF. Written as DNA, the CDR3 is TGTGCCAGTAATACGTGGAGGAGTAGCTCCTACAATGAGCAGTTCTTC. The V gene is TRBV19, the J gene TRBJ2-1, with a possible D match to TRBD2 (5 bases). CDR1 and CDR2 from the germline V gene are LNHDA and SQIVND (reference sequence). This CDR3 comprises 16 residues. V shed 7 bases and J shed 0 bases, with 16 bases lying between them.

The V and J genes are TRBV5-8 and TRBJ2-7; TRBD2 matches 11 bases. This CDR3 contains 17 residues. The V gene's germline CDR1 is SGHTS and CDR2 YDEGEE. V shed 5 bases and J 0 bases; nucleotides not matched to a gene: 10. The CDR3 nucleotides read TGTGCCAGCAGGCGTGGGACTAGCGGACCGAGCTCCTACGAGCAGTACTTC. Residues: CASRRGTSGPSSYEQYF. The variable domain in full, with the rest retrieved from reference TRBV5-8 and TRBJ2-7, is EAGVTQSPTHLIKTRGQQATLRCSPISGHTSVYWYQQALGLGLQFLLWYDEGEERNRGNFPPRFSGRQFPNYSSELNVNALELEDSALYLCASRRGTSGPSSYEQYFGPGTRLTVT.

This clone was detected a few times. The CDR3 nucleotides are TGTGCCAGTAGTAAAGAGGACAGGGCGGTTGGTGGCTACACCTTC. As protein: CASSKEDRAVGGYTF. The gene calls are TRBV19 and TRBJ1-2; TRBD1 matches 8 bases. This CDR3 region has 15 residues. Germline V gives CDR1 LNHDA, CDR2 SQIVND (reference sequence). The V gene end was trimmed by 4 bases and the J gene end by 7 bases; junction bases not matched to a gene: 11.

In this sample, this clone turned up a few times. This chain uses TRBV5-4 with TRBJ2-1; 7 bases agree with TRBD2. Germline CDR1 reads SGHNT; CDR2 reads YYREEE (reference sequence). The CDR3 length is 17 residues. With V trimmed by 1 base and J by 0 bases, 7 bases remained unmatched. In DNA, the CDR3 is TGTGCCAGCAGCTTGACCTCTACTAGCGACTCCTACAATGAGCAGTTCTTC. Protein sequence: CASSLTSTSDSYNEQFF.

This clone was seen more than once but under ten times. The V call is TRBV12-5, the J call TRBJ1-6; possible D gene TRBD1, 6 bases. V was trimmed by 6 bases and J by 0 bases, leaving 24 bases between them. The CDR3 contains 20 residues. CDR1 and CDR2 (germline): LGHNT, FRNRAP. The CDR3: CASGPARGGIGASYNSPLHF. CDR3 sequence (DNA): TGTGCTAGTGGCCCAGCGAGGGGGGGTATTGGAGCCTCCTATAATTCACCCCTCCACTTT. Combining the CDR3 with reference TRBV12-5 and TRBJ1-6 gives the whole variable domain DARVTQTPRHKVTEMGQEVTMRCQPILGHNTVFWYRQTMMQGLELLAYFRNRAPLDDSGMPKDRFSAEMPDATLATLKIQPSEPRDSAVYFCASGPARGGIGASYNSPLHFGNGTRLTVT.

The CDR3 DNA is TGTGCCAGTAGCACAGGGACGGCTGAAGCTTTCTTT. Its protein is CASSTGTAEAFF. The chain carries TRBV19 and TRBJ1-1, with D tentatively TRBD1 (6 bases). Germline assignment: CDR1 LNHDA and CDR2 SQIVND (reference sequence). This CDR3 has 12 residues. V was trimmed by 6 bases and J by 6 bases, leaving 11 bases between them.

This clone was counted a few times. This chain links TRBV9 with TRBJ1-2; a possible D gene is TRBD1 (5 bases). CDR1 is SGDLS, CDR2 YYNGEE, per germline. The germline V and J ends were trimmed by 4 bases and 6 bases, with 19 bases remaining between them. There are 15 residues in the CDR3. CDR3 DNA sequence: TGTGCCAGCAGCTCCCTGGGGCGGGGTTCGGATGGCTACACCTTC. This sequence encodes CASSSLGRGSDGYTF. Full variable domain (outside the CDR3, taken from reference TRBV9 and TRBJ1-2): DSGVTQTPKHLITATGQRVTLRCSPRSGDLSVYWYQQSLDQGLQFLIQYYNGEERAKGNILERFSAQQFPDLHSELNLSSLELGDSALYFCASSSLGRGSDGYTFGSGTRLTVV.

About this clone: This same CDR3 is encoded by further DNA sequences in the sample. The chain links TRBV7-2 to TRBJ2-5, with 10 positions matching TRBD2. Germline CDR1 reads SGHTA; CDR2 reads FQGNSA. This CDR3 is 13 amino acids long. V gave up 3 bases and J gave up 5 bases; unmatched junction bases: 0. CDR3 in DNA: TGTGCCAGCAGCTTTAGCGGGGGGGAGACCCAGTACTTC. It encodes CASSFSGGETQYF.

The CDR3 loop reads CASSLSQDTGELFF. The DNA for the CDR3 is TGCGCCAGCAGCTTGTCTCAGGACACCGGGGAGCTGTTTTTT. The chain is built from TRBV5-1 and TRBJ2-2; unclear D gene. This CDR3 spans 14 amino acids. V was cut by 1 base and J by 3 bases, with 7 bases left in between. In germline, CDR1 is SGHRS, CDR2 YFSETQ.

This chain uses TRBV4-1 with TRBJ2-7; a possible D gene is TRBD2 (5 bases). The ends were cut back, 4 bases at V and 4 bases at J, with 14 bases in the middle. This CDR3 comprises 14 residues. The germline CDR1 and CDR2 sequences are MGHRA and YSYEKL. This CDR3 reads CASSPRVPGYEQYF. In DNA, the CDR3 is TGCGCCAGCAGCCCAAGGGTCCCGGGGTACGAGCAGTACTTC.